Shown below are 29 T cell receptor beta chains from a single sample sequenced in a study of shared T cell receptors in the human thymus. This table comes from immunoSEQ multiplex PCR, and its TCRdb copy is limited to in-frame clones, with some not included. The sample has more than 300,000 clones, approximately 95% seen once. The sample taken for sequencing was thymocytes. Receptors originate from a human donor.

The rearrangement links TRBV2 to TRBJ2-3; 7 bases map to TRBD1. CDR3 length equals 13 residues. The germline gives CDR1 SNHLY, CDR2 FYNNEI. J gave up 11 bases and V 6 bases, and 11 bases lay outside the gene matches. CDR3 sequence reads: CASSEHLTGMQYF. The CDR3 DNA is TGTGCCAGCAGCGAACACTTGACAGGGATGCAGTATTTT.

This chain links TRBV28 with TRBJ2-7, with 8 bases aligning to TRBD1. CDR1 and CDR2 from the germline V gene are MDHEN and SYDVKM. The CDR3 runs to 16 residues. V trimming: 8 bases; J trimming: 2 bases; junction bases outside the gene matches: 14. The CDR3 nucleotides are TGTGCCAGCCAGGTCCTAGGACAGGGCTCCCCCTACGAGCAGTACTTC. Translating gives CASQVLGQGSPYEQYF.

The V and J genes are TRBV5-4 and TRBJ2-3; tentatively, D is TRBD2 (6 bases). The germline V and J ends were trimmed by 4 bases and 8 bases, with 14 bases remaining between them. The CDR3 is made up of 13 amino acids. CDR1 is SGHNT, CDR2 YYREEE, per germline (reference sequence). This CDR3 is CASSSPQGGTQYF. CDR3 nucleotides: TGTGCCAGCAGCAGCCCCCAGGGAGGTACGCAGTATTTT.

This sequence joins TRBV5-8 and TRBJ2-1, with D unresolved. The CDR3 runs 12 residues. V lost 5 bases to trimming and J lost 4 bases, with 7 bases between them. Germline V gene sequence: CDR1 SGHTS, CDR2 YDEGEE. CDR3 residues: CASRFRYNEQFF. CDR3 coding DNA: TGTGCCAGCAGGTTCAGGTACAATGAGCAGTTCTTC.

This chain connects TRBV19 to TRBJ2-4; 8 nucleotides line up with TRBD1. Germline V lookup: CDR1 LNHDA, CDR2 SQIVND (reference sequence). The junction had 4 bases not matched to a gene; V was cut back by 5 bases and J by 4 bases. The CDR3 is 14 amino acids. CDR3 in DNA: TGTGCCAGTAGTTCCTGGGACAGGAAAAACATTCAGTACTTC. This codes for CASSSWDRKNIQYF. The complete variable domain, with remaining parts taken from reference TRBV19 and TRBJ2-4, reads DGGITQSPKYLFRKEGQNVTLSCEQNLNHDAMYWYRQDPGQGLRLIYYSQIVNDFQKGDIAEGYSVSREKKESFPLTVTSAQKNPTAFYLCASSSWDRKNIQYFGAGTRLSVL.

This clone was observed once. The chain is built from TRBV7-3 and TRBJ2-1, with TRBD1 matching over 7 bases. After removal of 5 bases from V and 0 bases from J, the junction contained 7 bases not matched to a gene. CDR1 and CDR2 (germline): SGHTA, FQGTGA. The CDR3 has 16 amino acids. DNA for the CDR3: TGTGCCAGCAGCCCAGGGACAGCCATCTCCTACAATGAGCAGTTCTTC. Translated, it gives CASSPGTAISYNEQFF.

The rearrangement joins TRBV4-1 to TRBJ1-2; D remains ambiguous. Germline CDR1 reads MGHRA; CDR2 reads YSYEKL. CDR3 length equals 15 residues. V dropped 0 bases and J dropped 6 bases, with 14 bases sitting between them. CDR3: CASSQDADLAHGYTF. The DNA of the CDR3 is TGCGCCAGCAGCCAAGATGCCGATCTTGCCCATGGCTACACCTTC.

This clone was seen a handful of times. The V gene is TRBV7-2, the J gene TRBJ1-5, with D hard to call. Germline lookup yields CDR1 SGHTA and CDR2 FQGNSA. V shed 5 bases and J shed 10 bases, with 12 bases lying between them. The CDR3 is 12 residues long. This CDR3 is CASSPLAGPQHF. The CDR3 nucleotides read TGTGCCAGCAGCCCCCTGGCTGGACCCCAGCATTTT.

This clone is a singleton in its sample. V is TRBV15 and J is TRBJ1-5; D remains ambiguous. Germline-derived CDR1 and CDR2 are LNHNV and YYDKDF (reference sequence). V was cut by 4 bases and J by 5 bases, with 12 bases left in between. The CDR3 sequence is 14 residues long. The chain's CDR3 is CATSKNIRDQPQHF. For the CDR3, the DNA is TGTGCCACCAGCAAAAATATAAGGGATCAGCCCCAGCATTTT. The full variable domain, in which reference TRBV15 and TRBJ1-5 provide the parts outside the CDR3, is DAMVIQNPRYQVTQFGKPVTLSCSQTLNHNVMYWYQQKSSQAPKLLFHYYDKDFNNEADTPDNFQSRRPNTSFCFLDIRSPGLGDTAMYLCATSKNIRDQPQHFGDGTRLSIL.

The CDR3: CASRDGTLQETQYF. The CDR3 DNA follows: TGTGCCAGCAGGGACGGGACACTCCAAGAGACCCAGTACTTC. The chain carries TRBV2 and TRBJ2-5, with D tentatively TRBD1 (6 bases). This CDR3 spans 14 amino acids. CDR1 and CDR2 (germline): SNHLY, FYNNEI. V lost 6 bases and J 1 base, leaving 12 bases between the germline ends.

The chain is built from TRBV4-3 and TRBJ2-1; no clear D. The CDR3 sequence is 14 residues long. The germline gives CDR1 LGHNA, CDR2 YSLEER. Trimming cost V 1 base and J 0 bases, with 4 bases left between them. The CDR3, as DNA: TGCGCCAGCAGCCAAGCCAGCTCCTACAATGAGCAGTTCTTC. Its protein product is CASSQASSYNEQFF.

V gene TRBV4-3 combines with J gene TRBJ2-7; D not certain. CDR3 length: 15 amino acids. CDR1 and CDR2 from the germline V gene are LGHNA and YSLEER. Trimming removed 0 bases from V and 2 bases from J, with 11 bases in between. DNA for the CDR3: TGCGCCAGCAGCCAAGATTCCCCCGGTACCTACGAGCAGTACTTC. Protein: CASSQDSPGTYEQYF.

The gene calls are TRBV14 and TRBJ1-2; D is possibly TRBD1 (6 bases). This CDR3 has 16 amino acids. Germline CDR1 and CDR2: SGHDN and FVKESK. V shed 0 bases and J shed 5 bases, with 16 bases lying between them. The CDR3 region is CASSQENRGGRYGYTF. The CDR3 DNA sequence: TGTGCCAGCAGCCAAGAGAACCGGGGGGGGCGGTATGGCTACACCTTC.

V gene TRBV4-1 combines with J gene TRBJ1-5; 10 nucleotides agree with TRBD1. There are 20 residues in the CDR3. Germline assignment: CDR1 MGHRA and CDR2 YSYEKL. J gave up 0 bases and V 5 bases, and 16 bases lay outside the gene matches. CDR3 sequence (DNA): TGCGCCAGCAGCGTCCAACCGGGACAGGGGAGACCTTATAGCAATCAGCCCCAGCATTTT. This translates into CASSVQPGQGRPYSNQPQHF.

The J gene is TRBJ2-2, the V gene TRBV5-1; TRBD2 matches at 8 bases. The CDR3 runs to 15 residues. Germline assignment: CDR1 SGHRS and CDR2 YFSETQ. V was clipped by 2 bases and J by 3 bases; unmatched bases: 3. The CDR3 here is CASSLGREDTGELFF. As DNA, the CDR3 is TGCGCCAGCAGCTTAGGGCGGGAGGACACCGGGGAGCTGTTTTTT.

This chain links TRBV6-6 with TRBJ1-5; D perhaps matches TRBD1 (5 bases). The CDR3 consists of 14 residues. Deletions cut 6 bases from V and 9 bases from J, with 18 bases between. Germline loops: CDR1 MNHNY, CDR2 SVGAGI (reference sequence). The CDR3 sequence: CASSSSGGVGPQHF. Written as DNA, the CDR3 is TGTGCCAGCAGCTCATCCGGGGGGGTTGGGCCCCAGCATTTT.

The chain carries TRBV10-3 and TRBJ1-3; a possible D gene is TRBD1 (6 bases). Germline lookup yields CDR1 ENHRY and CDR2 SYGVKD. The V end was cut by 7 bases, the J end by 3 bases, with 19 bases between. The CDR3 runs to 16 residues. DNA of the CDR3: TGTGCCATCACCCCGACGACGGGCAGGGGTGGAAACACCATATATTTT. This sequence encodes CAITPTTGRGGNTIYF.

The chain combines TRBV28 with TRBJ1-2; D may be TRBD1 (5 bases). There are 13 residues in the CDR3. V was clipped by 4 bases and J by 4 bases, with 10 bases between them. CDR1 MDHEN and CDR2 SYDVKM come from the germline V gene. The CDR3: CASSYDSLYGYTF. The CDR3 coding sequence is TGTGCCAGCAGTTATGACAGCCTCTATGGCTACACCTTC.

The rearrangement links TRBV27 to TRBJ2-1; the D is unclear. Trimming took 2 bases from V and 4 from J, leaving 15 bases between them. Germline loops: CDR1 MNHEY, CDR2 SMNVEV (reference sequence). The length of the CDR3 is 16 residues. The CDR3 loop reads CASSLASPHAYNEQFF. CDR3 DNA: TGTGCCAGCAGTTTAGCCTCACCGCACGCTTACAATGAGCAGTTCTTC.

The CDR3 here is CASSDIGVRETQYF. In DNA form, the CDR3 reads TGTGCCAGCAGTGACATAGGGGTAAGGGAGACCCAGTACTTC. The V and J genes are TRBV6-4 and TRBJ2-5; weak D call: TRBD1 (5 bases). Germline V gene lookup returns CDR1 MRHNA and CDR2 SNTAGT. The CDR3 runs 14 residues. V shed 2 bases and J shed 5 bases, with 12 bases lying between them.

V usage is TRBV10-2 and J usage is TRBJ2-7; 9 bases agree with TRBD1. Unmatched junction bases numbered 13, after V lost 0 bases and J lost 4 bases. Germline CDR1 is WSHSY and CDR2 is SAAADI. The CDR3 consists of 18 residues. CDR3 loop: CASSESKSRDRVPYEQYF. The CDR3 DNA sequence: TGCGCCAGCAGTGAGTCGAAAAGCCGGGACAGGGTCCCGTACGAGCAGTACTTC.

This clone was seen once. This chain links TRBV28 with TRBJ1-4, with D possibly being TRBD1 (5 bases). Trimming cost V 10 bases and J 7 bases, with 13 bases left between them. Germline V gives CDR1 MDHEN, CDR2 SYDVKM. The CDR3 length is 12 residues. CDR3 sequence (DNA): TGTGCCACAGGCCAGGGAACTGAAAAACTGTTTTTT. Translating gives CATGQGTEKLFF.

This chain joins TRBV30 and TRBJ2-7, with 8 bases matching TRBD2. The ends lost 0 bases at V and 2 bases at J; junction bases unmatched: 6. Germline values: CDR1 GTSNPN, CDR2 SVGIG (reference sequence). The CDR3 sequence is 15 residues long. This chain's CDR3 is CAWSVTSGETYEQYF. The DNA for the CDR3 is TGTGCCTGGAGTGTAACTAGCGGCGAGACCTACGAGCAGTACTTC.

The J gene is TRBJ2-5, the V gene TRBV7-9, with 11 bases lining up with TRBD2. V trimming: 4 bases; J trimming: 0 bases; junction bases outside the gene matches: 7. CDR1 is SEHNR, CDR2 FQNEAQ, per germline (reference sequence). The CDR3 is 17 residues long. The CDR3 sequence: CASSSLAGGRYQETQYF. Here the CDR3 DNA reads TGTGCCAGCAGCTCCTTAGCGGGAGGGAGGTACCAAGAGACCCAGTACTTC.

The CDR3 DNA sequence: TGTGCCAGCAGCCGGACACTGGGACAGGGTGATGAAAAACTGTTTTTT. Amino acid sequence: CASSRTLGQGDEKLFF. The J gene is TRBJ1-4, the V gene TRBV14, with 9 bases matching TRBD1. V dropped 4 bases and J dropped 6; count of bases not matched to a gene: 9. Germline lookup yields CDR1 SGHDN and CDR2 FVKESK. The CDR3 has 16 amino acids.

The chain is built from TRBV4-1 and TRBJ2-7; D is perhaps TRBD2 (6 bases). There are 14 residues in the CDR3. The V gene's germline CDR1 is MGHRA and CDR2 YSYEKL. The V end lost 3 bases, the J end lost 7 bases, and 16 bases lay between the germline ends. CDR3 amino acids: CASSHTSPRGEQYF. CDR3 bases: TGCGCCAGCAGCCACACTAGCCCCCGGGGGGAGCAGTACTTC.

Turning to this clone: Mismatch with germline at one junction end may stem from a read error. This sequence joins TRBV19 and TRBJ1-2; no reliable D call. CDR3 length: 12 residues. Germline CDR1 reads LNHDA; CDR2 reads SQIVND (reference sequence). DNA for the CDR3: TGCGTGACCGATTTGATGAACTATGGCTACACCTTC. It translates to CVTDLMNYGYTF.

The chain links TRBV20-1 to TRBJ2-7; tentatively, D is TRBD2 (5 bases). V lost 2 bases and J 5 bases, leaving 7 bases between the germline ends. CDR3 length: 11 residues. Germline CDR1 and CDR2: DFQATT and SNEGSKA (reference sequence). CDR3 nucleotides: TGCAGTGCTAGAAGGACTGACGAGCAGTACTTC. This sequence encodes CSARRTDEQYF.

The sample holds a few counts of this clone. The V gene is TRBV18, the J gene TRBJ2-7; D uncertain. V was clipped by 3 bases and J by 2 bases, with 14 bases between them. The germline CDR1 and CDR2 sequences are KGHSH and LQKENI. The CDR3 extends over 15 amino acids. The CDR3 nucleotides are TGTGCCAGCTCACCCAGTGACAACCCGACCTACGAGCAGTACTTC. Its protein product is CASSPSDNPTYEQYF.